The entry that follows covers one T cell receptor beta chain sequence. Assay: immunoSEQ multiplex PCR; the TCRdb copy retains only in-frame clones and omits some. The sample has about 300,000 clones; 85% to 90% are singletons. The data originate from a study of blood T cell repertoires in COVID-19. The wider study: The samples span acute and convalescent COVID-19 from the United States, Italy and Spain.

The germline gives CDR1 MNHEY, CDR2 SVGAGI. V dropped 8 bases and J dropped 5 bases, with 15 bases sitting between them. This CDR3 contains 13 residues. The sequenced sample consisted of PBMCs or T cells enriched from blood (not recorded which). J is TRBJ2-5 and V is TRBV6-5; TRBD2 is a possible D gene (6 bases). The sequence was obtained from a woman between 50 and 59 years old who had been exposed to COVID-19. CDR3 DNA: TGTGCCAGCCATGAGGCGGGAAGGGAGACCCAGTACTTC. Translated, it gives CASHEAGRETQYF.